These T cell receptor beta chains were read from a single sample in a study of cytomegalovirus exposure and HLA in healthy donors. TCRdb's table, derived via immunoSEQ multiplex PCR, lists solely in-frame clones and lacks some. The table records about 360,000 clones, roughly 85% of them present only once. Material: PBMCs. The receptors stem from a woman younger than 30 in good health and CMV-seronegative. The CDR3 runs from the conserved cysteine through the conserved F or W. Fields, in order: D gene, CDR3 length, V gene, J gene, clone size, CDR3 DNA, CDR3 protein. A D gene is named only where the DNA matches it firmly. Only some rows state a clone size, as once, few, many or a class for expanded clones.

NA	13	TRBV29-1	TRBJ1-2	once	TGCAGCGTTGATCCACAGGGTCTGGATGGCTACACCTTC	CSVDPQGLDGYTF
NA	14	TRBV28	TRBJ1-5	NA	TGTGCCAGCAGTCCCGCGGGGGGTCGACAGCCCCAGCATTTT	CASSPAGGRQPQHF
NA	14	TRBV2	TRBJ1-1	NA	TGTGCCAGCAGTGAAGCAAGGGGAGGAACTGAAGCTTTCTTT	CASSEARGGTEAFF
NA	16	TRBV6-5	TRBJ2-6	NA	TGTGCCAGCAGTTACTCCGCGAATTTGGGGGCCAACGTCCTGACTTTC	CASSYSANLGANVLTF
TRBD2	13	TRBV28	TRBJ2-5	NA	TGTGCCAGCAGTTCGGGACTAGGAGAGACCCAGTACTTC	CASSSGLGETQYF
NA	14	TRBV27	TRBJ2-1	NA	TGTGCCAGCAGTTCCTTGGCGGACTACAATGAGCAGTTCTTC	CASSSLADYNEQFF
NA	12	TRBV2	TRBJ1-1	NA	TGTGCCAGCAGTGATTGGGGCTCTGAAGCTTTCTTT	CASSDWGSEAFF
NA	11	TRBV7-2	TRBJ2-7	few	TGTGCCAGCAGCTTCAGGAACGAGCAGTACTTC	CASSFRNEQYF
TRBD2	15	TRBV6-6	TRBJ2-7	NA	TGTGCCAGCAGTTCGAGGGGACTAGCGGGTTACGAGCAGTACTTC	CASSSRGLAGYEQYF
TRBD2	15	TRBV6-5	TRBJ2-3	NA	TGTGCCAGCAGTTCGACTAGCGGGAGGACAGATACGCAGTATTTT	CASSSTSGRTDTQYF
NA	13	TRBV9	TRBJ2-2	NA	TGTGCCAGCAGCGCTCAGGGAACCGGGGAGCTGTTTTTT	CASSAQGTGELFF
NA	15	TRBV6-1	TRBJ2-7	NA	TGTGCCAGCAGTGCCGGGGGTAGCAGAACCTACGAGCAGTACTTC	CASSAGGSRTYEQYF
TRBD1	14	TRBV2	TRBJ2-7	once	TGTGCCAGCAGTGATTCGGCAGGGGGCGGCGAGCAGTACTTC	CASSDSAGGGEQYF
TRBD2	13	TRBV6-4	TRBJ2-1	NA	TGTGCCAGCAGTAGGACTAGCAGGGGTGAGCAGTTCTTC	CASSRTSRGEQFF
NA	16	TRBV10-3	TRBJ1-2	NA	TGTGCCATCAGTTCCCAGTCCTGGGGGGGCATGGGTGGCTACACCTTC	CAISSQSWGGMGGYTF
NA	16	TRBV28	TRBJ2-7	NA	TGTGCCAGCAGGCCTCGGGTAGGCGGAGAAGTCTACGAGCAGTACTTC	CASRPRVGGEVYEQYF
NA	14	TRBV19	TRBJ1-1	NA	TGTGCCAGTAGTTGGTCGGGGAGGAACACTGAAGCTTTCTTT	CASSWSGRNTEAFF
NA	18	TRBV2	TRBJ2-5	NA	TGTGCCAGCATCCCTCTGGGCAGGGGACCTGGTGAACAAGAGACCCAGTACTTC	CASIPLGRGPGEQETQYF
TRBD1	16	TRBV5-1	TRBJ2-1	NA	TGCGCCAGCAGGTTAAGGTTGGACAGGGTCTACAATGAGCAGTTCTTC	CASRLRLDRVYNEQFF
NA	14	TRBV28	TRBJ1-5	NA	TGTGCCAGCAGTATGGGGGGTCCCAATCAGCCCCAGCATTTT	CASSMGGPNQPQHF
NA	15	TRBV11-2	TRBJ1-5	NA	TGTGCCAGCAGCGACTCCAGGGTCGGCAATCAGCCCCAGCATTTT	CASSDSRVGNQPQHF
NA	16	TRBV7-2	TRBJ2-7	NA	TGTGCCAGCAGCTTAGGGGTAGCGGCCAAGGGGTACGAGCAGTACTTC	CASSLGVAAKGYEQYF
NA	16	TRBV19	TRBJ2-7	NA	TGTGCCAGTAGTATAGTCGGAGGGGCCTCAAGATACGAGCAGTACTTC	CASSIVGGASRYEQYF